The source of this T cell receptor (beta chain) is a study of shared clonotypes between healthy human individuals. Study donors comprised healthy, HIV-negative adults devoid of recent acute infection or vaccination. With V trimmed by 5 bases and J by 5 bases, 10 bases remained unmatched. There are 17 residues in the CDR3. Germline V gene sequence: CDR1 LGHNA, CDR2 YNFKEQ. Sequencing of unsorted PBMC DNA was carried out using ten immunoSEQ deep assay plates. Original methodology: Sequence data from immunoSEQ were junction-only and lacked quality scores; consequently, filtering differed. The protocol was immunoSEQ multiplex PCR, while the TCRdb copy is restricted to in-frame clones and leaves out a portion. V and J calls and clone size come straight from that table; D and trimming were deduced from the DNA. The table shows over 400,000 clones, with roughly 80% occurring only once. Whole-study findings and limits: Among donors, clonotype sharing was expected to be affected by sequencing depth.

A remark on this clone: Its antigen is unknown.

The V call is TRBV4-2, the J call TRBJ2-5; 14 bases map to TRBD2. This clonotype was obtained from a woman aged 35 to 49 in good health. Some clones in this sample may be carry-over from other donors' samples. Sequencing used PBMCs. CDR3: CASSVTGTSGSRETQYF. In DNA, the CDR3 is TGTGCCAGCAGCGTGACGGGGACTAGCGGGAGTCGGGAGACCCAGTACTTC.